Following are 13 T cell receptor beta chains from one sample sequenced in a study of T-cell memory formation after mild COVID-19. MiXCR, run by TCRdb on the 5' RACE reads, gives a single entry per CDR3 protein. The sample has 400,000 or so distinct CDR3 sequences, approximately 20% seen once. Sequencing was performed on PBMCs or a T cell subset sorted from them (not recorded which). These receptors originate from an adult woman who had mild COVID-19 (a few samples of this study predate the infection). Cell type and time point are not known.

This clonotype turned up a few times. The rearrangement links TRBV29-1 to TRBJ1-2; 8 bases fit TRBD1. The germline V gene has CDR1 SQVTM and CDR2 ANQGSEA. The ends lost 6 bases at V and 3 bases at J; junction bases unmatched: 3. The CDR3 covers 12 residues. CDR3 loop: CSVGQGDYGYTF. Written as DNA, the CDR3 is TGCAGCGTAGGACAGGGAGACTATGGCTACACCTTC.

Written as DNA, the CDR3 is TGTGCCAGCGGACATGGGAGGGGCACTGAAGCTTTCTTT. Its translation: CASGHGRGTEAFF. The chain has TRBV27 and TRBJ1-1; a weak D match, TRBD1 (5 bases). Trimming took 8 bases from V and 4 from J, leaving 14 bases between them. The CDR3 sequence is 13 residues long. CDR1 is MNHEY and CDR2 is SMNVEV in the germline V gene (reference sequence).

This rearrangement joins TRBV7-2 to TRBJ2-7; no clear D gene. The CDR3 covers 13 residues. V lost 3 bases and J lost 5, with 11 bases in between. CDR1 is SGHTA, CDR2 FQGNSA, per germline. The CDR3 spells CASSFWTYNEQYF. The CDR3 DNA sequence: TGTGCCAGCAGCTTCTGGACCTATAACGAGCAGTACTTC. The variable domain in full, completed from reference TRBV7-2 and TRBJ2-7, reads GAGVSQSPSNKVTEKGKDVELRCDPISGHTALYWYRQSLGQGLEFLIYFQGNSAPDKSGLPSDRFSAERTGGSVSTLTIQRTQQEDSAVYLCASSFWTYNEQYFGPGTRLTVT.

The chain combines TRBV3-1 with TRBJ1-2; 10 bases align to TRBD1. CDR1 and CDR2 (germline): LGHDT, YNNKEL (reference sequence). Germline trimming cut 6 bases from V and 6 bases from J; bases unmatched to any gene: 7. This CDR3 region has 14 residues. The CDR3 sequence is CASSRDRGWNGYTF. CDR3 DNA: TGTGCCAGCAGTCGGGACAGGGGCTGGAATGGCTACACCTTC.

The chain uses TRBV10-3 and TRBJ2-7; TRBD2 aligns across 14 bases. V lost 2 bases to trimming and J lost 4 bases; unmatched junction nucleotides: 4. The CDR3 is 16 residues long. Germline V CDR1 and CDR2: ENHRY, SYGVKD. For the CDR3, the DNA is TGTGCCATCAGTGAGCCGGGACTAGCGGGGGATTACGAGCAGTACTTC. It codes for CAISEPGLAGDYEQYF.

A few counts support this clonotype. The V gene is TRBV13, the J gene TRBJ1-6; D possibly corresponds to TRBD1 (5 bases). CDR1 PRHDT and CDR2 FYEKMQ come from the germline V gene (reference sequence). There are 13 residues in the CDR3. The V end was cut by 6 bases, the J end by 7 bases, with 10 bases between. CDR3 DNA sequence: TGTGCCAGCAGGCGGGGCGTAAATTCACCCCTCCACTTT. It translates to CASRRGVNSPLHF.

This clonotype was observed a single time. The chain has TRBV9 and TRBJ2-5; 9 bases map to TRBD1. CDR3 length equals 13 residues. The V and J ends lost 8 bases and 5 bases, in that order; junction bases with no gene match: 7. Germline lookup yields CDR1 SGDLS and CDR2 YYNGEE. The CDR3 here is CASGAGTGETQYF. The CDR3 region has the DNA TGTGCCAGTGGAGCCGGGACAGGGGAGACCCAGTACTTC.

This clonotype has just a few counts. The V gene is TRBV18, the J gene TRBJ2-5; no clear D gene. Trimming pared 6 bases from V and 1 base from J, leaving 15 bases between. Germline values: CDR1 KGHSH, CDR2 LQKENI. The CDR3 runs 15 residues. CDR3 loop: CASSQTQAAQETQYF. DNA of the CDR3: TGTGCCAGCTCCCAAACCCAGGCAGCCCAAGAGACCCAGTACTTC.

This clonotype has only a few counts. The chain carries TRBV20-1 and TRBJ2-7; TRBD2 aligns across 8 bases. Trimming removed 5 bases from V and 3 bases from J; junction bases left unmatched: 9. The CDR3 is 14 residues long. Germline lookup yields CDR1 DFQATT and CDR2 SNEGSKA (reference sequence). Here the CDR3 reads CSALNFGGGYEQYF. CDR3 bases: TGCAGTGCTTTAAATTTCGGGGGGGGCTACGAGCAGTACTTC.

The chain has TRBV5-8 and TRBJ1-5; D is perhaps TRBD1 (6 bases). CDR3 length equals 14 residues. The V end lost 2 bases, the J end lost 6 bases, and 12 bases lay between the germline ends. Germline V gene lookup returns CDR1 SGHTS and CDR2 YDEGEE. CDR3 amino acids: CASSFPRGGQPQHF. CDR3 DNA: TGTGCCAGCAGCTTTCCAAGGGGGGGTCAGCCCCAGCATTTT.

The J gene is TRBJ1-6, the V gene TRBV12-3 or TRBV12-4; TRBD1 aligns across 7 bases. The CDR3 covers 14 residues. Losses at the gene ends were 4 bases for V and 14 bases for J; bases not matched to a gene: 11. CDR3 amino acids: CASSSGGQSATLHF. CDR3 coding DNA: TGTGCCAGCAGTTCCGGGGGACAGTCTGCAACCCTCCACTTT.

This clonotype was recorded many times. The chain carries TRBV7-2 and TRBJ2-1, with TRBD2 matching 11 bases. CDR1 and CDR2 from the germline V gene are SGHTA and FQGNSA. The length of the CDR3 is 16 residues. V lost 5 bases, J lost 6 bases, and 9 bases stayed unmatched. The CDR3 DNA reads TGTGCCAGCAGCAATGCTAGCGGGAGGTTACTCAATGAGCAGTTCTTC. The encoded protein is CASSNASGRLLNEQFF.

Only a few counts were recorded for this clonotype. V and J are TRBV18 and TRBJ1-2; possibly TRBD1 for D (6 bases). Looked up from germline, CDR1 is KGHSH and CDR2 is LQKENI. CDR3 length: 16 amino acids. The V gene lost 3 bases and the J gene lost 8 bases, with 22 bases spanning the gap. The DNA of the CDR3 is TGTGCCAGCTCACCGCCCTCACAGGGTTCTCTATTCGGCTACACCTTC. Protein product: CASSPPSQGSLFGYTF. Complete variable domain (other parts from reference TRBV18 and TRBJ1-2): NAGVMQNPRHLVRRRGQEARLRCSPMKGHSHVYWYRQLPEEGLKFMVYLQKENIIDESGMPKERFSAEFPKEGPSILRIQQVVRGDSAAYFCASSPPSQGSLFGYTFGSGTRLTVV.